This TCR beta chain originates from a study of identical twins. The CDR3 is 17 amino acids. CDR1 MNHEY and CDR2 SVGEGT come from the germline V gene. With V trimmed by 4 bases and J by 4 bases, 12 bases remained unmatched. This clonotype has more than one count but fewer than ten. From the 5' RACE reads, TCRdb called clonotypes with MiXCR, one entry per CDR3 protein. Of approximately 220,000 distinct CDR3 sequences in the sample, around 6.9% are singletons; the top ten hold 1.9%. In addition, the sample was reused for a study of yellow fever vaccine responses in identical twins.

Specimen: memory (CD45RO+) T cells sorted from blood. The source of this sequence is a woman aged 18-35 years in good health. V gene TRBV6-2 or TRBV6-3 combines with J gene TRBJ2-1, with 8 bases lining up with TRBD2. The CDR3 DNA is TGTGCCAGCAGTTCCATAAAGTTTAGCGGGGCGTACAATGAGCAGTTCTTC. It encodes CASSSIKFSGAYNEQFF.